This passage covers 3 T cell receptor beta chains from one sample sequenced in a study of T cell responses to AZD1222 COVID-19 vaccine. The method was immunoSEQ multiplex PCR; TCRdb's version includes in-frame clones alone and lacks a portion of them. The repertoire consists of roughly 130,000 clones, with 88% occurring once and the leading ten covering roughly 8%. This material consisted of peripheral blood, taken on day 0 of AZD1222 vaccination. Receptors originate from an adult in good health.

The chain employs TRBV10-2 and TRBJ1-2; D unresolved. The V and J ends lost 4 bases and 1 base respectively, with 10 bases between them. The CDR3 loop spans 14 amino acids. Germline lookup yields CDR1 WSHSY and CDR2 SAAADI. CDR3 DNA: TGCGCCAGCAGTGCGCAGGAGTTTAACTATGGCTACACCTTC. Its protein is CASSAQEFNYGYTF.

V gene TRBV6-6 combines with J gene TRBJ1-2; a weak D match, TRBD1 (5 bases). The CDR3 is made up of 17 amino acids. The V gene's germline CDR1 is MNHNY and CDR2 SVGAGI (reference sequence). V was clipped by 5 bases and J by 0 bases, with 19 bases between them. CDR3 sequence (DNA): TGTGCCAGCAGTCGAACCTTACAAGGGACGGCTAACTATGGCTACACCTTC. Translated, it gives CASSRTLQGTANYGYTF.

The chain couples TRBV12-5 to TRBJ1-1; D not resolved. CDR1 LGHNT and CDR2 FRNRAP come from the germline V gene. The V and J ends lost 1 base and 3 bases respectively, with 3 bases between them. This CDR3 comprises 12 residues. As DNA, the CDR3 is TGTGCTAGTGGTTTGGACTACACTGAAGCTTTCTTT. Amino acid sequence: CASGLDYTEAFF.